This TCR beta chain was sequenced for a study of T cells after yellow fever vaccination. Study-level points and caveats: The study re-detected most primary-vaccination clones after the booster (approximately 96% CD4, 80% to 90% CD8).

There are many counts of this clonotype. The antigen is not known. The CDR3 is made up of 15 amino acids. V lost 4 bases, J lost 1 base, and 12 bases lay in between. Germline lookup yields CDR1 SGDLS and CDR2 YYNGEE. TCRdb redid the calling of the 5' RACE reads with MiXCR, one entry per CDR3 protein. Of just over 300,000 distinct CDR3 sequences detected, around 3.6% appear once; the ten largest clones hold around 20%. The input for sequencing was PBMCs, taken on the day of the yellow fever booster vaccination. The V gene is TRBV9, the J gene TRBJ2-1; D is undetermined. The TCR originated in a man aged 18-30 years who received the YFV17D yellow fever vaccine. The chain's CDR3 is CASSPSSLSYNEQFF. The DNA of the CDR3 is TGTGCCAGCAGCCCAAGCTCACTTTCCTACAATGAGCAGTTCTTC.